This TCR beta chain was recorded in a study of neurological immune-mediated disorders. This clonotype was seen more than once but under ten times. It may be a read error: a sequence one base away is much more abundant. Each CDR3 protein gets one entry after TCRdb re-called the 5' RACE reads with MiXCR. The data show some 86,000 distinct CDR3 sequences, 2% to 3% seen once. Sequenced material: PBMCs. The clonotype comes from a young woman with multiple sclerosis.

The CDR3 sequence is CSVRQALDQPQNF. CDR3 coding DNA: TGCAGCGTCAGGCAGGCTTTAGATCAGCCCCAGAATTTT. V and J are TRBV29-1 and TRBJ1-5; D call uncertain. This CDR3 is built from 13 residues. Germline V lookup: CDR1 SQVTM, CDR2 ANQGSEA.